Reported below is one T cell receptor beta chain. What it binds is unknown. These data belong to a study of blood T cells in healthy people across ages. Background on the study: About one barcoded TCR beta cDNA was captured per two T cells.

CDR1 and CDR2 from the germline V gene are MGHRA and YSYEKL. This CDR3 region has 16 residues. Trimming shortened V by 1 base and J by 1 base, and 13 bases separated the two germline ends. Combining a sample-barcoded 5' primer with a J-beta primer mix, a second PCR ran for about 7 to 11 cycles. Tagging of each cDNA molecule was performed by a template-switch adaptor with 12 random nucleotides. TCRdb fed the 5' RACE reads into MiXCR, producing one record per CDR3 protein. Among approximately 810,000 distinct CDR3 sequences listed, around 34% were seen once. Overall study findings and caveats: Diversity estimates from one million T cells were considered underestimates.

The gene calls are TRBV4-1 and TRBJ1-1; TRBD1 might be the D (5 bases). Sequencing input: blood. This TCR was recovered from a man aged 18 to 30 in good health. DNA for the CDR3: TGCGCCAGCAGCCAAGTAAGGGGAAGTGGGAACACTGAAGCTTTCTTT. Amino acid sequence: CASSQVRGSGNTEAFF.